The 18 T cell receptor beta chains in this list originate from one sample, sequenced in a study of T cell changes during pregnancy in multiple sclerosis. Clones were read by immunoSEQ multiplex PCR, and TCRdb kept only the in-frame ones, dropping some. The data hold tens of thousands of clones, with over 75% observed a single time. The sample was peripheral blood, taken in the first trimester of pregnancy. All receptors derive from a female donor with multiple sclerosis, enrolled in a pregnancy study.

The chain carries TRBV18 and TRBJ2-7; 8 nucleotides agree with TRBD2. Germline values: CDR1 KGHSH, CDR2 LQKENI. The CDR3 runs 13 residues. V gave up 6 bases and J gave up 2 bases; unmatched junction bases: 3. CDR3 sequence (DNA): TGTGCCAGCTCCGCCGGGGGGGCCTACGAGCAGTACTTC. It encodes CASSAGGAYEQYF.

The CDR3 nucleotides read TGTGCCAGTAAAACTAGCGGGAGTCCCTACGAGCAGTACTTC. Its protein is CASKTSGSPYEQYF. The V and J genes are TRBV19 and TRBJ2-7; TRBD2 aligns across 11 bases. Germline V gene data show CDR1 as LNHDA and CDR2 as SQIVND (reference sequence). This CDR3 has 14 amino acids. J gave up 2 bases and V 7 bases, and 4 bases lay outside the gene matches.

This clone was seen once. As DNA, the CDR3 is TGTGCCAGCAATTTTCTAAATCAGCCCCAGCATTTT. Encoded protein: CASNFLNQPQHF. V usage is TRBV6-1 and J usage is TRBJ1-5; no reliable D call. The CDR3 extends over 12 amino acids. The V end was cut by 7 bases, the J end by 4 bases, with 8 bases between. Germline V CDR1 and CDR2: MNHNS, SASEGT.

This clone turned up a few times. Other DNA sequences within the sample encode an identical CDR3. CDR3 amino acids: CASSPGLAGGQETQYF. As DNA, the CDR3 is TGCGCCAGCAGCCCGGGACTAGCGGGAGGGCAGGAGACCCAGTACTTC. The rearrangement uses TRBV5-1 and TRBJ2-5, with 16 bases identical to TRBD2. The V segment lost 4 bases and the J segment 5 bases; nucleotides outside the gene matches: 5. The CDR3 covers 16 residues. Germline V gene lookup returns CDR1 SGHRS and CDR2 YFSETQ.

This clone appeared a single time. The chain joins TRBV5-1 to TRBJ1-2; the D gene is possibly TRBD1 (6 bases). Looked up from germline, CDR1 is SGHRS and CDR2 is YFSETQ. This CDR3 region has 15 residues. Trimming pared 0 bases from V and 1 base from J, leaving 10 bases between. CDR3 DNA sequence: TGCGCCAGCAGCTTGGATTCAGGGGATAACTATGGCTACACCTTC. Translation gives CASSLDSGDNYGYTF. Full variable domain (missing parts from reference TRBV5-1 and TRBJ1-2): KAGVTQTPRYLIKTRGQQVTLSCSPISGHRSVSWYQQTPGQGLQFLFEYFSETQRNKGNFPGRFSGRQFSNSRSEMNVSTLELGDSALYLCASSLDSGDNYGYTFGSGTRLTVV.

This chain uses TRBV4-2 with TRBJ2-7, with D possibly TRBD2 on 6 matching bases. V gave up 1 base and J gave up 5 bases, with 9 bases separating them. CDR1 is LGHNA, CDR2 YNFKEQ, per germline. There are 13 residues in the CDR3. This chain's CDR3 is CASSQGRGNEQYF. The CDR3 DNA follows: TGTGCCAGCAGCCAAGGGCGGGGCAACGAGCAGTACTTC.

The chain's CDR3 is CASSQSGVSGANVLTF. The DNA for the CDR3 is TGCGCCAGCAGCCAGTCAGGGGTTTCTGGGGCCAACGTCCTGACTTTC. The V and J genes are TRBV4-3 and TRBJ2-6; D is possibly TRBD1 (6 bases). Trimming removed 3 bases from V and 1 base from J, with 10 bases in between. Germline values: CDR1 LGHNA, CDR2 YSLEER. The CDR3 totals 16 residues.

CDR3 nucleotides: TGTGCCAGCAGTTACTCCCTCGACAGTACCTTAGATGGCTACACCTTC. It encodes CASSYSLDSTLDGYTF. This sequence joins TRBV6-6 and TRBJ1-2, with D possibly matching TRBD1 (5 bases). Germline CDR1 is MNHNY and CDR2 is SVGAGI (reference sequence). V was pared by 0 bases and J by 6 bases, with 17 bases between. The CDR3 contains 16 residues.

This sequence joins TRBV29-1 and TRBJ2-3; 11 nucleotides line up with TRBD1. Germline V gene sequence: CDR1 SQVTM, CDR2 ANQGSEA. Trimming at V came to 4 bases and at J to 6 bases, leaving 15 bases not matched to a gene. The CDR3 is made up of 17 amino acids. CDR3 nucleotides: TGCAGCGTTGTGGCACCCCGGGACAGGGGGACGTACGATACGCAGTATTTT. Translation: CSVVAPRDRGTYDTQYF.

This chain links TRBV5-1 with TRBJ2-7; D is perhaps TRBD2 (5 bases). The germline CDR1 and CDR2 sequences are SGHRS and YFSETQ. This CDR3 comprises 15 residues. Trimming left V 0 bases short and J 2 bases short, with 12 bases between. The CDR3 bases are TGCGCCAGCAGCTTGGGGCCGGAGGACCCCTACGAGCAGTACTTC. Translation: CASSLGPEDPYEQYF.

This sequence joins TRBV7-3 and TRBJ2-7, with a weak D call TRBD2 (6 bases). Germline values: CDR1 SGHTA, CDR2 FQGTGA. This CDR3 spans 13 amino acids. V lost 4 bases and J 6 bases, leaving 13 bases between the germline ends. The CDR3 nucleotides are TGTGCCAGCAGCTCAAGAACTAGCTCCGAGCAGTACTTC. It codes for CASSSRTSSEQYF. Full variable domain (remainder filled in from reference TRBV7-3 and TRBJ2-7): GAGVSQTPSNKVTEKGKYVELRCDPISGHTALYWYRQSLGQGPEFLIYFQGTGAADDSGLPNDRFFAVRPEGSVSTLKIQRTERGDSAVYLCASSSRTSSEQYFGPGTRLTVT.

In this sample, this clone turned up once. The rearrangement uses TRBV11-2 and TRBJ1-1; TRBD1 matches at 11 bases. Germline CDR1 and CDR2: SGHAT and FQNNGV. J gave up 4 bases and V 4 bases, and 8 bases lay outside the gene matches. The CDR3 has 16 residues. Written as DNA, the CDR3 is TGTGCCAGCAGCTCCGGGACAGGGGGGAGTGGCACTGAAGCTTTCTTT. Translation gives CASSSGTGGSGTEAFF.

This chain uses TRBV7-2 with TRBJ2-7; the D gene is possibly TRBD1 (6 bases). CDR1 SGHTA and CDR2 FQGNSA come from the germline V gene. V lost 5 bases and J 0 bases, leaving 17 bases between the germline ends. This CDR3 spans 16 amino acids. CDR3 residues: CASSDSRGDTSYEQYF. Here the CDR3 DNA reads TGTGCCAGCAGCGACTCCAGGGGTGACACCTCCTACGAGCAGTACTTC. Full variable domain (rest looked up from reference TRBV7-2 and TRBJ2-7): GAGVSQSPSNKVTEKGKDVELRCDPISGHTALYWYRQSLGQGLEFLIYFQGNSAPDKSGLPSDRFSAERTGGSVSTLTIQRTQQEDSAVYLCASSDSRGDTSYEQYFGPGTRLTVT.

The CDR3 is CASSTRTGDIGEQFF. The CDR3 coding sequence is TGTGCCAGTAGTACTCGGACAGGGGATATTGGTGAGCAGTTCTTC. The V gene is TRBV19, the J gene TRBJ2-1; 9 bases map to TRBD1. V was pared by 4 bases and J by 9 bases, with 10 bases of the junction left unmatched. Germline loops: CDR1 LNHDA, CDR2 SQIVND (reference sequence). CDR3 length: 15 amino acids.

This clone appeared a single time. CDR3 nucleotides: TGCGCCAGCAGCCAATCCCCCGCCGGGACTAGCGGGCACAATGAGCAGTTCTTC. Translated, it gives CASSQSPAGTSGHNEQFF. V and J are TRBV4-1 and TRBJ2-1, with 12 bases that match TRBD2. The germline V gene encodes CDR1 MGHRA and CDR2 YSYEKL. The CDR3 consists of 18 residues. J lost 5 bases, V lost 2 bases, and 10 bases had no gene match.

The V call is TRBV21-1, the J call TRBJ2-2; TRBD2 is the table's D call and was not checked against the DNA. TRBV21-1 is classified as a pseudogene. The CDR3 sequence is 19 residues long. This CDR3 reads CASSKDRVGLAVYTGELFF. The DNA of the CDR3 is TGTGCCAGCAGCAAAGACAGGGTAGGGCTAGCGGTCTACACCGGGGAGCTGTTTTTT.

This CDR3 reads CASSAAGDLLGTQYF. In DNA, the CDR3 is TGTGCCAGCAGCGCCGCGGGGGATCTTTTAGGTACGCAGTATTTT. The rearrangement uses TRBV9 and TRBJ2-3, with TRBD2 matching over 7 bases. V shed 3 bases and J 8 bases; nucleotides not matched to a gene: 12. Per the germline V gene, CDR1 is SGDLS and CDR2 is YYNGEE. The CDR3 consists of 15 residues.

This clone was observed once. This chain joins TRBV4-1 and TRBJ1-5, with D possibly matching TRBD1 (6 bases). The CDR3 runs 14 residues. From germline, CDR1 is MGHRA and CDR2 YSYEKL. Trimming took 3 bases from V and 6 from J, leaving 12 bases between them. CDR3 DNA: TGCGCCAGCAGCCAGGGGGGGCTCGCTCAGCCCCAGCATTTT. This gives the protein CASSQGGLAQPQHF.